This record concerns one TCR beta chain sequence. The CDR3 extends over 10 amino acids. Method: immunoSEQ multiplex PCR; TCRdb's copy keeps in-frame clones and lacks some. Among 200,000 to 250,000 clones listed, around four fifths were seen once. The data are from a study of blood T cell repertoires in COVID-19. Sequencing was done on a sample of peripheral blood. The rearrangement uses TRBV12-2 and TRBJ1-1; the table's D call, TRBD1, has no DNA check behind it. TRBV12-2 corresponds to a pseudogene. The TCR originated in an older woman with active or convalescent COVID-19. As DNA, the CDR3 is TGTGCAGGAACAGGGACGGTGGTTTTCTTT. It is translated as CAGTGTVVFF.